This TCR beta chain was identified during a study of blood T cells in healthy people across ages. There are many counts of this clonotype. The second PCR ran about 6 to 12 cycles with a sample-barcoded 5' primer and J-beta primers. MiXCR, applied by TCRdb to the 5' RACE reads, yields one record per CDR3 protein. The table records fewer than 650,000 distinct CDR3 sequences, around 27% of them present only once. Germline lookup yields CDR1 LGHNA and CDR2 YNFKEQ. The CDR3 has 14 residues. V was clipped by 0 bases and J by 4 bases, with 9 bases between them. These records were also assigned to another study, of T cells of mothers and their children. That study reports: The people who donated were a few healthy Caucasian mothers and their six children.

V usage is TRBV4-2 and J usage is TRBJ2-5; D uncertain. The sample taken for sequencing was blood. The sequence derives from a boy younger than 10 in good health. CDR3 region: CASSQDVWRETQYF. The CDR3 DNA reads as TGTGCCAGCAGCCAAGATGTCTGGAGAGAGACCCAGTACTTC.